The T cell receptor beta chain under discussion was sequenced for a study of regulatory T cells in long-lasting Graves disease (dated by TCRdb to 2020 to 2022). Looking at the study overall: Antithyroid drugs had been taken for less than 3 months by newly diagnosed Graves' disease patients. Patients with persistent Graves' disease were compared with patients with newly diagnosed Graves' disease using TCR sequencing and RNA sequencing of peripheral blood. The study was conducted in China and was registered as a clinical trial. A total of around 35 samples underwent TCR sequencing: around 13 from persistent and roughly 20 from newly diagnosed Graves' disease patients.

Libraries were prepared through multiplex PCR. The instrument was an Illumina HiSeq 4000. iRepertoire HTBI primers and Arm-PCR amplification of CDR3 regions were used to construct TCR beta libraries. PCR products were gel purified before sequencing. Turning to the authors' computational methods: A total of roughly 65 TRBV and approximately 15 TRBJ segments were identified across samples and were used for gene usage analysis of CDR3 amino acid clonotypes. COPE and FqMerger were used to merge the filtered high-quality paired reads into contigs. Contigs were aligned with BLAST to IMGT TRBV, TRBD and TRBJ reference genes, and CDR3 was defined per IMGT. Any clonotype with a frequency above 0.1% was counted as a highly expanded clone. Shannon entropy served as the measure of repertoire diversity, while the Gini coefficient captured V-J evenness. Clonotypes shared by more than one individual were considered public. TCRdb took the public reads, trimmed them with fastp at Q25, ran MiXCR for clone calling and kept in-frame beta chains. Records with the same CDR3 protein are collapsed into one entry carrying the most frequent genes and DNA. V and J calls and clone size were set by TCRdb, not the authors. The sample table contains approximately 480,000 distinct CDR3 sequences; only one count was recorded for 15% to 20% of them. The leading ten clones occupy less than 15% of the sample.

Remarks on this clonotype: Its recognized antigen is unknown. Just one base apart from a much larger clone, this may be a read error.

What the study reported, not specific to this receptor: Persistent patients shared more public clonotypes among themselves (around 2,800) than newly diagnosed patients did (about 970). Sequencing and analysis were restricted to the TCR beta chain. TRBV28, TRBJ1-2 and TRBJ2-5 were preferentially used in persistent disease, while TRBV20-1 and TRBJ2-1 were favored in newly diagnosed disease. Peripheral blood alone was examined, since thyroid tissue, which constituted the primary lesion, could not be accessed. Persistent Graves' disease patients showed lower TCR Shannon entropy and fewer highly expanded clones than newly diagnosed patients, suggesting clonal expansion. The small sample size was acknowledged by the authors as a limitation that may reduce accuracy.

The CDR3 numbers 14 residues from cysteine through phenylalanine. Left in the record is the CDR3 DNA by itself, 42 bases read in frame from the first base. Cut back by 4 bases and 1 base, the V and J ends lie 10 bases apart. The intended sense of this specimen's time point label: newly diagnosed GD, antithyroid drugs for less than 3 months. For both TCR sequencing and RNA sequencing, RNA was extracted from PBMCs using TRIzol. The diagnosis of Graves' disease followed American Thyroid Association guidelines. Patients were recruited from an endocrinology department in Xi'an, China. Each patient gave 9 to 10 milliliters of peripheral blood, collected in an EDTA anticoagulant tube. PBMCs were isolated by Ficoll Paque Plus density gradient separation without further T cell sorting. An Agilent 2100 Bioanalyzer and agarose gel were used to check RNA quality, while a NanoDrop 2000 measured RNA concentration.

These same records also appear under a second study, on T cells in Graves' hyperthyroidism and ophthalmopathy. Drawing on the second study: Stable Graves' hyperthyroidism was defined as no progression to ophthalmopathy during 18 months of follow-up. Hyperthyroidism patients were aged 18 to 65 years and newly diagnosed, with disease duration of less than 2 months. The study excluded patients with uncontrolled infections, other autoimmune diseases, pregnancy or lactation. Diagnoses were established on the basis of clinical symptoms, serum thyroxine and TRAb, thyroid ultrasound, and orbital computed tomography. The first round of RT-PCR for the TCR CDR3 was performed with the HTBI primer set and the Qiagen OneStep RT-PCR kit. Most expanded thyroid clonotypes (frequency above 0.001) were also detected in blood, suggesting blood repertoires may reflect thyroid immune responses. Ophthalmopathy was separated from stable hyperthyroidism by a 13 V-J signature model, with over 85% sensitivity and 81% to 82% specificity obtained in cross-validation and 80%/75% obtained in testing. In validation, progression to ophthalmopathy was predicted by the model with almost 71% sensitivity and 72% to 80% specificity, a median of approximately 6.5 months before onset. TCR V-J signatures able to tell the groups apart were searched for in a discovery cohort of 95 or so patients, of whom roughly 42 had Graves' ophthalmopathy and more than 55 had stable Graves' hyperthyroidism. Prospective prediction of ophthalmopathy was tested in an independent validation cohort of approximately 18 hyperthyroidism patients and approximately 17 patients who later progressed to ophthalmopathy. The 75 to 100 discovery patients were randomly divided into training and test sets at a 7:3 ratio. In about six Graves' hyperthyroidism patients, the study also compared T-cell repertoires from thyroid tissue with T-cell repertoires from blood. After blood sampling, hyperthyroidism patients were treated with methimazole at a starting dose of 30 mg daily, and ophthalmopathy patients were treated with high-dose intravenous methylprednisolone. Libraries were constructed in a second round of multiplex PCR, after which size selection and purification were carried out. The libraries were sequenced on an Illumina HiSeq2000 using paired-end 100 bp reads. SOAPnuke was used to process the raw data, removing reads that contained adapters or uncalled bases, had a mean Phred below 15, or lacked an exact match to the constant primer or identifier. COPE v1.2.5 was used to merge high-quality paired reads, and clonotypes were defined as unique nucleotide sequences. Clonotypes were aligned to IMGT TRBV, TRBD and TRBJ reference segments using MiTCR v1.1. The analysis included only V-J combinations with a frequency above 0.0001, which together covered 99% to 99.2% of the repertoires. The TCS score was defined as the ratio of F50 (clonal expansion) to E x V (chaos), calculated using BLOSUM62-based TCRdist between CDR3 peptides within each V-J. Welch's t-statistics and random forest reduced some 510 V-J features to about 13, which were used in a naive Bayes classifier (R e1071). Sample size was not statistically predetermined, and investigators were not blinded to group allocation. The paper reports TCR Vbeta CDR3 sequencing of some 140 peripheral blood samples: 40 to 45 ophthalmopathy, under 80 hyperthyroidism and around 17 progressor patients.

This chain is built from TRBV12-3 or TRBV12-4 and TRBJ1-1; no confident D gene assignment can be made. The sample here was peripheral blood mononuclear cells (PBMCs), taken at new diagnosis, from a patient treated with antithyroid drugs. The source of this sequence is a man aged 40-50 years with Graves disease. Donor details come from another sample of the same person, matched by shared clones. The bases are TGTGCCAGCAGTTGGAAAGGAACGAACACTGAAGCTTTCTTT. Translated, this is CASSWKGTNTEAFF.